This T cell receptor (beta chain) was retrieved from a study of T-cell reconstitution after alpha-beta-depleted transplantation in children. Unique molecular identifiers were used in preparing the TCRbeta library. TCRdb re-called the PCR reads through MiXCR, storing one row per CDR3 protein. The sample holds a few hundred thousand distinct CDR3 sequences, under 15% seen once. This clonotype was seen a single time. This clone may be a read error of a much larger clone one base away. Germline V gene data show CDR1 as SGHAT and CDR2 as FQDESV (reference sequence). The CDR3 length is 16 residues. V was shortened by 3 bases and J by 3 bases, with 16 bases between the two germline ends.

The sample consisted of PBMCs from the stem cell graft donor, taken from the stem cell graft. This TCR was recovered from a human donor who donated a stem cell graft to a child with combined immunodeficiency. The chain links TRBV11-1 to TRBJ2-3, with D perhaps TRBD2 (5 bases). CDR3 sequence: CASSFFAGRWTDTQYF. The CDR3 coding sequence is TGTGCCAGCAGCTTCTTTGCGGGCCGGTGGACAGATACGCAGTATTTT.